Following are 9 T cell receptor beta chains from one sample sequenced in a study of control samples from healthy donors and cancer patients. The method was immunoSEQ multiplex PCR; TCRdb's version includes in-frame clones alone and lacks a portion of them. The sample includes some 44,000 clones, 70% of them seen just once. Sequenced material: formalin-fixed, paraffin-embedded tissue. The receptors originated from a male donor with melanoma.

This rearrangement joins TRBV7-2 to TRBJ2-7; maybe TRBD1 (6 bases). CDR1 and CDR2 (germline): SGHTA, FQGNSA. The V gene lost 3 bases and the J gene lost 0 bases, with 9 bases spanning the gap. CDR3 length: 14 amino acids. The CDR3 DNA sequence: TGTGCCAGCAGCTTTGACAGGAGCTCCTACGAGCAGTACTTC. Translating it yields CASSFDRSSYEQYF.

Sample share makes this clone medium-sized. This chain links TRBV3-1 (or the pseudogene TRBV3-2) with TRBJ2-1; 8 positions agree with TRBD2. Germline CDR1 LGHDT, CDR2 YNNKEL (reference sequence). The CDR3 is 15 amino acids. The junction had 6 bases not matched to a gene; V was cut back by 6 bases and J by 2 bases. The CDR3, as DNA: TGTGCCAGCAGTTATCATAGCGGGGCCTACAATGAGCAGTTCTTC. Amino acid sequence: CASSYHSGAYNEQFF.

This clone has only one observation. A read error is possible here, since a much larger clone lies one base away. Other DNA variants within this sample encode the same CDR3. The chain is built from TRBV28 and TRBJ2-4, with unresolved D. V dropped 1 base and J dropped 6 bases, with 13 bases sitting between them. The CDR3 is 15 residues long. Germline lookup yields CDR1 MDHEN and CDR2 SYDVKM. CDR3 protein: CASSLSPSDGNIQYF. The CDR3 DNA reads as TGTGCCAGCAGTTTATCTCCATCGGACGGAAACATTCAGTACTTC.

This clone occurred once. This chain joins TRBV30 and TRBJ2-1; a possible D gene is TRBD2 (5 bases). V was shortened by 5 bases and J by 10 bases, with 15 bases between the two germline ends. This CDR3 comprises 12 residues. Germline V gene lookup returns CDR1 GTSNPN and CDR2 SVGIG (reference sequence). The CDR3 reads CAWETDSGEQFF. The CDR3 nucleotides are TGTGCCTGGGAGACGGACTCCGGGGAGCAGTTCTTC.

The chain carries TRBV28 and TRBJ2-5, with 8 nucleotides matching TRBD1. This CDR3 has 14 amino acids. V shed 2 bases and J 4 bases; nucleotides not matched to a gene: 3. CDR1 and CDR2 (germline): MDHEN, SYDVKM. This CDR3 reads CASSLMGTGETQYF. The CDR3 DNA sequence: TGTGCCAGCAGTTTAATGGGGACAGGAGAGACCCAGTACTTC.

The chain uses TRBV6-4 and TRBJ2-5; 12 bases align to TRBD2. The CDR3 runs to 14 residues. The germline CDR1 and CDR2 sequences are MRHNA and SNTAGT. V was clipped by 7 bases and J by 7 bases; unmatched bases: 7. CDR3 coding DNA: TGTGCCAGCAATCGACTAGCGGGAGACTGGACCCAGTACTTC. It specifies CASNRLAGDWTQYF.

The rearrangement joins TRBV5-6 to TRBJ2-7; 14 nucleotides match TRBD2. The CDR3 runs 17 residues. From germline, CDR1 is SGHDT and CDR2 YYEEEE. With V trimmed by 6 bases and J by 3 bases, 11 bases remained unmatched. CDR3 in DNA: TGTGCCAGCAAGCTTCTTGGGACTAGCGGGAGTATCTACGAGCAGTACTTC. Protein: CASKLLGTSGSIYEQYF. Drawing the rest from reference TRBV5-6 and TRBJ2-7, the complete variable domain is DAGVTQSPTHLIKTRGQQVTLRCSPKSGHDTVSWYQQALGQGPQFIFQYYEEEERQRGNFPDRFSGHQFPNYSSELNVNALLLGDSALYLCASKLLGTSGSIYEQYFGPGTRLTVT.

The chain links TRBV3-1 (or the pseudogene TRBV3-2) to TRBJ1-1; 9 nucleotides align to TRBD1. The CDR3 totals 14 residues. Per the germline V gene, CDR1 is LGHDT and CDR2 is YNNKEL (reference sequence). J gave up 4 bases and V 4 bases, and 4 bases lay outside the gene matches. This CDR3 reads CASSRTGAGTEAFF. CDR3 coding DNA: TGTGCCAGCAGCCGGACAGGGGCCGGCACTGAAGCTTTCTTT.

The gene calls are TRBV21-1 and TRBJ1-2; the D segment call TRBD1 is taken from the table without a DNA check. TRBV21-1 is a documented pseudogene. There are 16 residues in the CDR3. The CDR3 nucleotides are TGTGCCAGCAGCAAAGCTTGGGGCCTCCCCAACTATGGCTACACCTTC. This codes for CASSKAWGLPNYGYTF.